The T cell receptor beta chain under discussion was sequenced for a study of blood T cell repertoires in COVID-19. Clones were sequenced by immunoSEQ multiplex PCR, and TCRdb holds only the in-frame ones, with some missing. This sample yields about 130,000 clones, of which more than 90% are seen a single time; under 4.5% belongs to the top ten. The J segment lost 4 bases and the V segment lost 4 bases, leaving 8 bases of the junction unmatched. The CDR3 loop spans 17 amino acids. Looked up from germline, CDR1 is MNHEY and CDR2 is SMNVEV (reference sequence). This TCR came from a middle-aged man with active COVID-19. This chain connects TRBV27 to TRBJ2-3; 13 bases are shared with TRBD2. The sample consisted of peripheral blood. CDR3 DNA sequence: TGTGCCAGCAGTTCCTTTGGACTAGCGGGAGTCTCAGATACGCAGTATTTT. Protein: CASSSFGLAGVSDTQYF.